This T cell receptor beta chain is from a study of human T cells and chemical hapten exposure. Turning to the study itself: Per-sample variation in TCR yield stemmed mainly from small pooled library volume differences. General study results and limits: Unchanged with DPC sensitization were TCRs above 1 in 1000 frequency. Compared to controls, expanded TCRs made significantly more large clusters of similar CDR3s.

The CDR3 contains 15 residues. The germline V gene has CDR1 SNHLY and CDR2 FYNNEI. The V end was cut by 6 bases, the J end by 0 bases, with 12 bases between. Original analysis: Between 23,224 and 690,600 TCRs appeared in each sample, and the median stood at 95,638. TCRdb ran MiXCR on the RACE reads and lists one entry per CDR3 protein. TCRdb, rather than the study authors, made the V and J calls. The profile covers more than 250,000 distinct CDR3 sequences, with about 7.7% appearing a single time and more than 0.95% taken by the ten largest. The time point is: pre-sensitization, week 0. The treatment denotes: therapeutic diphenylcyclopropenone sensitization with weekly scalp DPC. Remarks on this clonotype: Its antigen is undetermined.

V is TRBV2 and J is TRBJ2-4; no reliable D call. This TCR was recovered from a man between 18 and 35 years old with alopecia areata. Some clones in this sample may be carry-over from other donors' samples. The sequencing used whole blood, collected in connection with sensitization to the hapten diphenylcyclopropenone (DPC). CDR3 nucleotide sequence: TGTGCCAGCAGGAGTATCGAACTAGCCAAAAACATTCAGTACTTC. Amino acids: CASRSIELAKNIQYF.